These 15 T cell receptor beta chains came from one sample sequenced in a study of identical twins. TCRdb reanalysed the 5' RACE reads using MiXCR and keeps one entry per CDR3 protein. The table shows a few hundred thousand distinct CDR3 sequences, with 9.6% occurring only once. These data also featured in a second study, about yellow fever vaccine responses in identical twins.

The specimen was PBMCs. These receptors all stem from a woman aged 18-29 years in good health.

This clonotype appeared a few times. This chain uses TRBV5-1 with TRBJ2-7; weak D call: TRBD1 (6 bases). CDR3 length: 14 residues. The germline CDR1 and CDR2 sequences are SGHRS and YFSETQ. The ends were cut back, 4 bases at V and 2 bases at J, with 13 bases in the middle. The CDR3 DNA follows: TGCGCCAGCAGCATACGCAGGGGCCCCTACGAGCAGTACTTC. It specifies CASSIRRGPYEQYF. Combining the CDR3 with reference TRBV5-1 and TRBJ2-7 gives the whole variable domain KAGVTQTPRYLIKTRGQQVTLSCSPISGHRSVSWYQQTPGQGLQFLFEYFSETQRNKGNFPGRFSGRQFSNSRSEMNVSTLELGDSALYLCASSIRRGPYEQYFGPGTRLTVT.

This clonotype was seen a handful of times. The chain recombines TRBV21-1 with TRBJ2-7. TRBV21-1 is given as a pseudogene. CDR3 length equals 14 residues. Here the CDR3 DNA reads TGTGCCAGCAACGGACAGGAGTACTTCTACGAGCAGTACTTC. Amino acid sequence: CASNGQEYFYEQYF.

At least ten counts were recorded for this clonotype. J is TRBJ2-5 and V is TRBV5-5, with D perhaps TRBD1 or TRBD2 (5 bases each). CDR3 length: 14 amino acids. V shed 0 bases and J shed 5 bases, with 11 bases lying between them. Germline V CDR1 and CDR2: SGHKS, YYEKEE (reference sequence). This chain's CDR3 is CASSLDGGGETQYF. For the CDR3, the DNA is TGTGCCAGCAGCTTGGATGGGGGTGGGGAGACCCAGTACTTC.

This clonotype turned up a few times. The chain combines TRBV20-1 with TRBJ1-5, with D tentatively TRBD1 (6 bases). Trimming cost V 6 bases and J 4 bases, with 16 bases left between them. Germline assignment: CDR1 DFQATT and CDR2 SNEGSKA (reference sequence). This CDR3 spans 14 amino acids. CDR3 bases: TGCAGTGCCAGAAGGGGGTCCCCGAATCAGCCCCAGCATTTT. The encoded protein is CSARRGSPNQPQHF.

The rearrangement uses TRBV23-1 and TRBJ2-7, with D possibly TRBD1 on 5 matching bases. TRBV23-1 is filed as an ORF, its function uncertain. The CDR3 loop spans 13 amino acids. V dropped 0 bases and J dropped 5 bases, with 8 bases sitting between them. CDR3: CASSQSQDNEQYF. The CDR3 coding sequence is TGCGCCAGCAGTCAATCCCAGGACAACGAGCAGTACTTC.

The chain carries TRBV10-3 and TRBJ2-4; 9 bases align to TRBD2. V lost 10 bases to trimming and J lost 8 bases; unmatched junction nucleotides: 15. CDR1 is ENHRY, CDR2 SYGVKD, per germline. The CDR3 extends over 15 amino acids. This CDR3 reads CATKYRGRALDIQYF. DNA for the CDR3: TGTGCCACTAAGTACCGCGGGAGGGCCTTGGACATTCAGTACTTC.

This clonotype was counted ten times or more. The chain combines TRBV5-6 with TRBJ2-7; D is unresolved. The CDR3 is 14 residues long. The V gene lost 2 bases and the J gene lost 2 bases, with 11 bases spanning the gap. Germline V gene data show CDR1 as SGHDT and CDR2 as YYEEEE. The CDR3 region is CASSFRRLTYEQYF. CDR3 coding DNA: TGTGCCAGCAGCTTCCGACGGTTAACCTACGAGCAGTACTTC.

The rearrangement uses TRBV3-1 and TRBJ2-5; the D is unclear. This CDR3 is built from 14 residues. Germline V gene data show CDR1 as LGHDT and CDR2 as YNNKEL (reference sequence). V was cut by 1 base and J by 2 bases, with 8 bases left in between. The DNA of the CDR3 is TGTGCCAGCAGCCAAGGGAACTTTCAAGAGACCCAGTACTTC. Translation: CASSQGNFQETQYF.

This rearrangement joins TRBV7-2 to TRBJ2-5; tentative D call: TRBD1 (5 bases). Deletions cut 4 bases from V and 11 bases from J, with 23 bases between. The CDR3 has 15 residues. The germline CDR1 and CDR2 sequences are SGHTA and FQGNSA. In DNA, the CDR3 is TGTGCCAGCAGCTCAACCGACAGTCCTTTTGGTAGGCAGTACTTC. Its protein product is CASSSTDSPFGRQYF. The full variable domain, with the rest looked up from reference TRBV7-2 and TRBJ2-5, is GAGVSQSPSNKVTEKGKDVELRCDPISGHTALYWYRQSLGQGLEFLIYFQGNSAPDKSGLPSDRFSAERTGGSVSTLTIQRTQQEDSAVYLCASSSTDSPFGRQYFGPGTRLLVL.

CDR3: CASSPRGLSAGNTIYF. Here the CDR3 DNA reads TGTGCCAGCAGCCCCCGGGGTCTGTCGGCTGGAAACACCATATATTTT. The gene calls are TRBV7-9 and TRBJ1-3, with unresolved D. CDR3 length: 16 amino acids. Germline assignment: CDR1 SEHNR and CDR2 FQNEAQ (reference sequence). The ends were cut back, 5 bases at V and 2 bases at J, with 16 bases in the middle.

The J gene is TRBJ2-3, the V gene TRBV6-1; 8 bases match TRBD1. After removal of 11 bases from V and 1 base from J, the junction contained 17 bases not matched to a gene. Germline V gene lookup returns CDR1 MNHNS and CDR2 SASEGT. The CDR3 spans 17 residues. CDR3 sequence reads: CAASRQGIATGTDTQYF. CDR3 nucleotides: TGTGCCGCATCAAGACAGGGGATTGCGACTGGCACAGATACGCAGTATTTT.

This clonotype was counted between two and nine times. V gene TRBV29-1 combines with J gene TRBJ2-5; D unresolved. The CDR3 contains 12 residues. The V gene's germline CDR1 is SQVTM and CDR2 ANQGSEA. The V gene lost 6 bases and the J gene lost 2 bases, with 10 bases spanning the gap. For the CDR3, the DNA is TGCAGCGTCGCCGGGTTACAAGAGACCCAGTACTTC. It codes for CSVAGLQETQYF.

The sample holds many counts of this clonotype. The chain has TRBV12-3 or TRBV12-4 and TRBJ2-2, with TRBD2 matching over 7 bases. The J segment lost 3 bases and the V segment lost 7 bases, leaving 14 bases of the junction unmatched. The CDR3 loop spans 17 amino acids. CDR3 protein: CASNWGGPASYTGELFF. The DNA for the CDR3 is TGTGCCAGCAACTGGGGGGGTCCCGCTAGCTACACCGGGGAGCTGTTTTTT.

The V gene is TRBV11-3, the J gene TRBJ2-1; possible D gene TRBD2, 5 bases. The V gene lost 2 bases and the J gene lost 5 bases, with 10 bases spanning the gap. The CDR3 covers 14 residues. Germline CDR1 reads SGHNT; CDR2 reads YENEEA. The CDR3 coding sequence is TGTGCCAGCAGCTTATCGCGGGTCGACAATGAGCAGTTCTTC. Translation: CASSLSRVDNEQFF.

This clonotype was seen ten or more times. The V and J genes are TRBV12-3 or TRBV12-4 and TRBJ2-3; D is tentatively TRBD1 or TRBD2 (5 bases each). Trimming shortened V by 3 bases and J by 0 bases, and 13 bases separated the two germline ends. The CDR3 is 16 residues long. The CDR3 loop is CASSLRGLTSTDTQYF. The CDR3 DNA reads as TGTGCCAGCAGTTTGAGGGGCCTGACGAGCACAGATACGCAGTATTTT.